Presented here are 30 T cell receptor beta chains from one specimen sequenced in a study of CD8 T cells in Susac syndrome (dated by TCRdb to the late 2010s). The library was obtained by the immunoSEQ multiplex PCR assay. RNA was extracted with the RNeasy kit and about 0.5 to 1 ug was reverse transcribed using random hexamers. Starting from the raw public reads, TCRdb applied fastp trimming at Q25, assembled clones with MiXCR and retained in-frame beta chains. Each record represents a unique CDR3 protein, reported with the most common genes and DNA among its rows. This sample holds about 140,000 distinct CDR3 sequences; roughly 94% were observed only once. The leading ten clones occupy approximately 0.27% of the sample. The material sequenced was CD8+ T cells from PBMCs. The receptor set was obtained from a human donor in good health.

The rearrangement joins TRBV20-1 to TRBJ2-1; 8 nucleotides agree with TRBD2. This CDR3 comprises 14 residues. Germline V gives CDR1 DFQATT, CDR2 SNEGSKA (reference sequence). The V and J ends lost 5 bases and 7 bases, in that order; junction bases with no gene match: 10. CDR3 in amino acids: CSAVGASGGNEQFF. The CDR3 DNA sequence: TGCAGTGCTGTGGGGGCGAGCGGGGGTAATGAGCAGTTCTTC.

The V and J genes are TRBV7-9 and TRBJ1-2; TRBD1 agrees at 8 bases. The V gene end was trimmed by 5 bases and the J gene end by 0 bases; junction bases not matched to a gene: 8. Germline assignment: CDR1 SEHNR and CDR2 FQNEAQ (reference sequence). This CDR3 has 16 residues. The CDR3: CASSKTGADPNYGYTF. The CDR3 region has the DNA TGTGCCAGCAGCAAGACAGGGGCGGATCCTAACTATGGCTACACCTTC.

DNA for the CDR3: TGTGCCAGCAGCGTAGGGGGACTAGCGGACTACAATGAGCAGTTCTTC. Protein sequence: CASSVGGLADYNEQFF. V usage is TRBV9 and J usage is TRBJ2-1, with 11 bases identical to TRBD2. Germline V gene data show CDR1 as SGDLS and CDR2 as YYNGEE. This CDR3 has 16 amino acids. The trim removed 0 bases at V and 3 bases at J, leaving 2 bases unmatched.

This sequence joins TRBV4-1 and TRBJ1-5; no clear D. V gave up 1 base and J gave up 13 bases, with 14 bases separating them. The CDR3 length is 13 residues. Germline CDR1 and CDR2: MGHRA and YSYEKL. The CDR3 reads CASSQALDKTQHF. Here the CDR3 DNA reads TGCGCCAGCAGCCAAGCTTTAGACAAAACTCAGCATTTT.

The V call is TRBV27, the J call TRBJ2-3; 8 bases agree with TRBD1. The junction had 7 bases not matched to a gene; V was cut back by 5 bases and J by 6 bases. From germline, CDR1 is MNHEY and CDR2 SMNVEV (reference sequence). This CDR3 contains 14 residues. The CDR3 region is CASSNGQGMDTQYF. CDR3 DNA: TGTGCCAGCAGTAACGGACAGGGTATGGATACGCAGTATTTT.

In this sample, this clonotype turned up once. The J gene is TRBJ1-1, the V gene TRBV30; 7 bases match TRBD1. Unmatched junction bases numbered 9, after V lost 5 bases and J lost 3 bases. There are 14 residues in the CDR3. The germline V gene encodes CDR1 GTSNPN and CDR2 SVGIG (reference sequence). The CDR3 nucleotides read TGTGCCTGGCGGGACAGTCGATGGGACACTGAAGCTTTCTTT. It translates to CAWRDSRWDTEAFF.

V and J are TRBV27 and TRBJ2-7; either TRBD1 or TRBD2 may supply D (5 bases each). Germline lookup yields CDR1 MNHEY and CDR2 SMNVEV (reference sequence). The ends were cut back, 5 bases at V and 5 bases at J, with 16 bases in the middle. This CDR3 has 14 residues. The CDR3 reads CASSSRDGLHEQYF. CDR3 in DNA: TGTGCCAGCAGTAGCCGGGACGGTCTGCACGAGCAGTACTTC.

V and J are TRBV30 and TRBJ2-5, with D possibly TRBD2 on 5 matching bases. The V end lost 4 bases, the J end lost 3 bases, and 18 bases lay between the germline ends. Germline CDR1 GTSNPN, CDR2 SVGIG (reference sequence). CDR3 length: 15 residues. The CDR3 protein is CAWTTPRRSKETQYF. Here the CDR3 DNA reads TGTGCCTGGACGACCCCGAGGAGGTCCAAAGAGACCCAGTACTTC.

The chain joins TRBV7-2 to TRBJ2-1; possibly TRBD1 or TRBD2 for D (5 bases each). Germline CDR1 reads SGHTA; CDR2 reads FQGNSA. The CDR3 runs to 13 residues. V lost 1 base, J lost 9 bases, and 10 bases lay in between. The CDR3 DNA follows: TGTGCCAGCAGCTTAGTGGGGGTAGGTGAGCAGTTCTTC. Its protein is CASSLVGVGEQFF.

V usage is TRBV5-1 and J usage is TRBJ2-7; perhaps TRBD2 as D (6 bases). Germline assignment: CDR1 SGHRS and CDR2 YFSETQ. Trimming removed 2 bases from V and 5 bases from J, with 8 bases in between. The length of the CDR3 is 12 residues. CDR3 region: CASSFAGNEQYF. For the CDR3, the DNA is TGCGCCAGCAGCTTTGCGGGGAACGAGCAGTACTTC.

The rearrangement links TRBV9 to TRBJ2-2; possible D gene TRBD2, 6 bases. Trimming left V 5 bases short and J 1 base short, with 12 bases between. Germline-derived CDR1 and CDR2 are SGDLS and YYNGEE. CDR3 length: 15 amino acids. The CDR3 sequence: CASSGSGQNTGELFF. The CDR3 DNA is TGTGCCAGCAGTGGTAGCGGCCAGAACACCGGGGAGCTGTTTTTT.

This chain links TRBV12-3 or TRBV12-4 with TRBJ2-1; D remains unclear. V lost 3 bases and J 3 bases, leaving 6 bases between the germline ends. The CDR3 is made up of 13 amino acids. CDR3 DNA sequence: TGTGCCAGCAGTTTGGCAATCTACAATGAGCAGTTCTTC. Translating it yields CASSLAIYNEQFF.

The count of this clonotype is one. The V call is TRBV27, the J call TRBJ2-1; D unclear. Deletions cut 7 bases from V and 2 bases from J, with 3 bases between. This CDR3 spans 11 amino acids. Germline V gene data show CDR1 as MNHEY and CDR2 as SMNVEV (reference sequence). CDR3 protein: CASNPYNEQFF. CDR3 nucleotide sequence: TGTGCCAGCAACCCCTACAATGAGCAGTTCTTC.

V is TRBV11-2 and J is TRBJ2-1; 10 positions match TRBD2. Trimming cost V 5 bases and J 8 bases; bases outside gene matches: 9. Germline loops: CDR1 SGHAT, CDR2 FQNNGV. The CDR3 totals 15 residues. CDR3 region: CASSESGRDGDEQFF. The CDR3 region has the DNA TGTGCCAGCAGCGAAAGCGGGAGGGACGGCGATGAGCAGTTCTTC.

This clonotype has just one count. This chain links TRBV30 with TRBJ2-2, with D unclear. Germline V CDR1 and CDR2: GTSNPN, SVGIG (reference sequence). Deletions cut 3 bases from V and 5 bases from J, with 7 bases between. This CDR3 comprises 12 residues. This CDR3 is CAWSQTTGELFF. The CDR3 DNA reads as TGTGCCTGGAGCCAAACGACCGGGGAGCTGTTTTTT.

The rearrangement links TRBV7-9 to TRBJ2-6; D is unresolved. Germline lookup yields CDR1 SEHNR and CDR2 FQNEAQ (reference sequence). The CDR3 runs to 14 residues. The ends were cut back, 5 bases at V and 4 bases at J, with 9 bases in the middle. The CDR3 region is CASSPTRGANVLTF. The CDR3, as DNA: TGTGCCAGCAGCCCCACCCGGGGGGCCAACGTCCTGACTTTC.

The chain recombines TRBV24-1 with TRBJ2-1; possible D gene TRBD1, 6 bases. Germline V gene sequence: CDR1 KGHDR, CDR2 SFDVKD. This CDR3 has 14 amino acids. V lost 4 bases and J lost 7, with 13 bases in between. CDR3 DNA: TGTGCCACCAGTGACTCTTTACAGGGAAATGAGCAGTTCTTC. It translates to CATSDSLQGNEQFF.

The chain couples TRBV13 to TRBJ1-1; possible D gene TRBD1, 6 bases. The V gene lost 5 bases and the J gene lost 5 bases, with 15 bases spanning the gap. The CDR3 runs 14 residues. Looked up from germline, CDR1 is PRHDT and CDR2 is FYEKMQ (reference sequence). The CDR3 protein is CASSPRGAWTEAFF. The CDR3, as DNA: TGTGCCAGCAGCCCTAGGGGGGCCTGGACTGAAGCTTTCTTT.

The chain has TRBV29-1 and TRBJ2-4, with a weak D call TRBD1 (6 bases). Trimming took off 6 bases at V and 5 bases at J, with 14 bases between the two ends. Germline V lookup: CDR1 SQVTM, CDR2 ANQGSEA. This CDR3 spans 13 amino acids. The CDR3 coding sequence is TGCAGCGTAGACACAGGGCTGGAAAACATTCAGTACTTC. Residues: CSVDTGLENIQYF.

This chain connects TRBV27 to TRBJ2-5; D possibly corresponds to TRBD2 (5 bases). V lost 0 bases and J lost 1, with 9 bases in between. The CDR3 is 15 amino acids. Germline V gene lookup returns CDR1 MNHEY and CDR2 SMNVEV (reference sequence). The CDR3 DNA follows: TGTGCCAGCAGTTTATCGTGGGGAGCCCAAGAGACCCAGTACTTC. This gives the protein CASSLSWGAQETQYF.

This chain joins TRBV3-1 and TRBJ2-3, with D uncertain. Deletions cut 0 bases from V and 2 bases from J, with 12 bases between. The CDR3 sequence is 16 residues long. Germline V gene lookup returns CDR1 LGHDT and CDR2 YNNKEL (reference sequence). The CDR3 coding sequence is TGTGCCAGCAGCCAAGAAGCCTGGCGGTCCACAGATACGCAGTATTTT. Amino acid sequence: CASSQEAWRSTDTQYF.

This clonotype was seen only once. The gene calls are TRBV28 and TRBJ1-2; D gene ambiguous. Looked up from germline, CDR1 is MDHEN and CDR2 is SYDVKM. V was pared by 4 bases and J by 4 bases, with 19 bases between. This CDR3 is built from 16 residues. CDR3 loop: CASSSGWGIGSYGYTF. DNA for the CDR3: TGTGCCAGCAGTTCGGGGTGGGGAATTGGTAGCTATGGCTACACCTTC.

The V gene is TRBV7-6, the J gene TRBJ2-7; D call uncertain. V was shortened by 1 base and J by 7 bases, with 8 bases between the two germline ends. The germline V gene has CDR1 SGHVS and CDR2 FNYEAQ. This CDR3 comprises 12 residues. As DNA, the CDR3 is TGTGCCAGCAGCTTAGGCCGTGTTGAGCAGTACTTC. Protein: CASSLGRVEQYF.

The gene calls are TRBV27 and TRBJ1-1; tentative D call: TRBD1 (5 bases). V dropped 2 bases and J dropped 1 base, with 11 bases sitting between them. CDR1 is MNHEY and CDR2 is SMNVEV in the germline V gene (reference sequence). The CDR3 sequence is 15 residues long. Written as DNA, the CDR3 is TGTGCCAGCAGTTTAATCGGGGGTCCGAACACTGAAGCTTTCTTT. It yields the protein CASSLIGGPNTEAFF.

The chain couples TRBV20-1 to TRBJ2-7; the D is unclear. The V gene's germline CDR1 is DFQATT and CDR2 SNEGSKA (reference sequence). V lost 8 bases to trimming and J lost 0 bases, with 14 bases between them. The CDR3 spans 13 residues. The CDR3 DNA sequence: TGCAGTCTCACCGGTCCGAGCTCCTACGAGCAGTACTTC. This sequence encodes CSLTGPSSYEQYF.

This chain connects TRBV29-1 to TRBJ2-7; 14 nucleotides align to TRBD2. The germline V gene encodes CDR1 SQVTM and CDR2 ANQGSEA. The length of the CDR3 is 15 residues. With 4 bases clipped from V and 4 bases from J, the junction kept 6 bases outside the gene matches. The DNA of the CDR3 is TGCAGCGTTGCCGGGACTAGCGGGAGAGAATACGAGCAGTACTTC. Translating it yields CSVAGTSGREYEQYF.

The V and J genes are TRBV29-1 and TRBJ1-1; no reliable D call. The CDR3 sequence is 10 residues long. Trimming stripped 6 bases from V and 3 bases from J, with 5 bases between. Germline V gives CDR1 SQVTM, CDR2 ANQGSEA. CDR3 nucleotide sequence: TGCAGCGTCGCTCACACTGAAGCTTTCTTT. It codes for CSVAHTEAFF.

The chain carries TRBV28 and TRBJ2-1; D remains unclear. The V end lost 2 bases, the J end lost 7 bases, and 12 bases lay between the germline ends. CDR1 MDHEN and CDR2 SYDVKM come from the germline V gene. The CDR3 is 14 residues long. This chain's CDR3 is CASSLPLVKNEQFF. The CDR3 bases are TGTGCCAGCAGTTTACCTCTAGTTAAGAATGAGCAGTTCTTC.

V usage is TRBV6-5 and J usage is TRBJ2-1; D is unresolved. Germline CDR1 and CDR2: MNHEY and SVGAGI. The CDR3 totals 9 residues. V was cut by 7 bases and J by 10 bases, with 5 bases left in between. The CDR3 region is CASTGEQFF. The CDR3 bases are TGTGCCAGCACTGGAGAGCAGTTCTTC.

V and J are TRBV19 and TRBJ2-1, with TRBD2 matching over 7 bases. The CDR3 contains 14 residues. Germline assignment: CDR1 LNHDA and CDR2 SQIVND (reference sequence). Losses at the gene ends were 3 bases for V and 6 bases for J; bases not matched to a gene: 5. The CDR3 DNA reads TGTGCCAGTAGTATCAGCGGGGCGGGCAATGAGCAGTTCTTC. Amino acids: CASSISGAGNEQFF.